This paragraph reports one T cell receptor (beta chain). This clonotype was found many times. Its antigen is unknown. No qualities accompany the bases; no much larger clone lies one base away. This specimen belongs to a study of blood T cells in healthy people across ages (dated by TCRdb to between 2014 and 2017). About the full investigation: In model experiments, template switching captured roughly one uniquely barcoded TCR beta cDNA molecule for every two T cells. The study measured age-related changes in TCR beta repertoire diversity using deep sequencing normalized with unique cDNA molecular identifiers. To avoid experimental bias, donors of different ages were randomly spread across the sequencing lanes. Using the same blood draw, the study looked at two additional independent replicas of 1 million unique cDNA reads for two donors, one aged 18 to 30 and the other aged 80 or older. The donors were split into four age groups: young (average 16 years), middle-aged (39), aged (62) and long-lived (over 80).

For CDR1 and CDR2, the germline V gene (reference sequence) lists MNHEY and SMNVEV. The CDR3 has 17 amino acids, counting the end cysteine and phenylalanine. CDR3 DNA only is kept here, 51 bases in frame from base 1. V is cut back by 0 bases and J by 0 bases, with 6 bases in the junction unmatched. What the authors observed across the whole study: Observed TCR beta diversity per million T cells fell roughly linearly with age, and a significant reduction was already apparent by age roughly 41. Estimates of total diversity based on one million sequenced T cells were considered lower bounds and underestimates. The long-lived group showed more naive CD4+ T cells, fewer expanded clones and increased TCR diversity than the aged group, suggesting age selection. Because profiling used bulk unsorted PBMCs, naive and antigen-experienced compartments could not be compared conclusively. There was a strong correlation between observed TCR beta diversity and the percentage of naive T cells measured by flow cytometry. Because donor CMV infection status was unknown, age-related changes in expanded clonotypes were potentially confounded.

To prepare the library, 5' RACE was applied. Sequencing took place on an Illumina HiSeq 2500. A second roughly 7 to 11 cycle PCR used a sample-barcoded 5' primer and a J-beta primer mix. Each TCR beta cDNA molecule received a unique molecular identifier from a template-switch 5' adaptor carrying 12 random nucleotides. At least 3 million CDR3-containing paired-end reads were obtained from each sample. First-strand cDNA synthesis was performed from all RNA using the Mint cDNA synthesis kit, with priming by a TRBC-specific oligonucleotide. All cDNA was treated with uracil-DNA glycosylase and then went through a first 18-cycle PCR with the universal primers M1SS and BC2_uni_R. On the authors' methods: Each sample was normalized by randomly selecting 1 million high-quality reads, each carrying a distinct molecular identifier. Reads with shared molecular identifiers were discarded instead of being binned into consensus sequences. MiTCR, set to a Q25 quality threshold and the strictest error-elimination algorithm, was used for CDR3 identification, clonotype clustering and error correction. A nonparametric unseen species model with Euler transformation was used to estimate lower-bound total TCR beta diversity. TCRdb cleaned the public reads at Q25 with fastp, built clones with MiXCR and kept in-frame beta chains. Each CDR3 protein gets just one entry, which takes the most common genes and DNA from the rows behind it. The V and J calls and clone size come from TCRdb's table, not from the authors' own analysis. This sample lists roughly 700,000 distinct CDR3 sequences; 45% to 50% were detected once. The top ten clones comprise about 32% of the sample.

The donors were a few dozen Caucasian individuals from Russia, aged about 6 to 95 years, who were systemically healthy. Approximately 9.7 milliliters of peripheral blood were drawn from each donor into EDTA-treated Vacutainer tubes. Ficoll-Paque density-gradient centrifugation was used to isolate PBMCs, with at least 7 million per sample. Trizol reagent was used to extract total RNA from the PBMCs, yielding at least 5.5 micrograms per sample. The percentages of naive CD45RAhigh/CD27high T cells were determined by flow cytometry on a PBMC aliquot from every donor. The V gene is TRBV27 and the J gene is TRBJ2-3, with 7 junctional bases fitting TRBD1. This TCR was sampled from a woman aged 60 to 75 in good health. Sequenced material: blood. DNA sequence: TGTGCCAGCAGTTTATCGTGGTGGGACAGTAGCACAGATACGCAGTATTTT. This encodes CASSLSWWDSSTDTQYF.